The 17 T cell receptor beta chains below were found in one sample sequenced in a study of PD-L1 blockade in urothelial cancer. Profiled with immunoSEQ multiplex PCR; TCRdb holds only in-frame clones, not every one. The sample holds 40,000 to 50,000 clones, roughly four fifths seen once. Time point meaning: peripheral blood 6 weeks after treatment start. Sequences were derived from PBMCs, sampled around atezolizumab (anti-PD-L1) treatment. The receptor source for this set is a man aged 60-69 years with urothelial cancer.

The CDR3 DNA follows: TGCGCCAGCAGTGGACAGGGCTACACTGAAGCTTTCTTT. Its translation is CASSGQGYTEAFF. The chain has TRBV10-1 and TRBJ1-1, with TRBD1 matching 7 bases. V trimming: 4 bases; J trimming: 3 bases; junction bases outside the gene matches: 2. Germline CDR1 WNHNN, CDR2 SYGVQD (reference sequence). CDR3 length: 13 residues.

The gene calls are TRBV10-1 and TRBJ2-5; D not resolved. Per germline, CDR1 WNHNN and CDR2 SYGVQD (reference sequence). The V gene lost 3 bases and the J gene lost 5 bases, with 13 bases spanning the gap. CDR3 length equals 14 residues. CDR3 residues: CASSEGRLYETQYF. Here the CDR3 DNA reads TGCGCCAGCAGTGAAGGCAGGCTGTATGAGACCCAGTACTTC.

This clone has just a few counts. The chain links TRBV6-6 to TRBJ1-1; D is undetermined. The CDR3 covers 15 residues. V lost 1 base, J lost 0 bases, and 9 bases lay in between. Germline CDR1 and CDR2: MNHNY and SVGAGI (reference sequence). CDR3 bases: TGTGCCAGCAGTTACTTTCCGGAGATGAACACTGAAGCTTTCTTT. Residues: CASSYFPEMNTEAFF.

The CDR3 here is CASSPGTGYEQFF. In nucleotides, the CDR3 is TGTGCCAGCAGCCCGGGTACAGGGTATGAGCAGTTCTTC. The chain recombines TRBV5-6 with TRBJ2-1, with D possibly TRBD1 on 6 matching bases. Germline V gives CDR1 SGHDT, CDR2 YYEEEE. The CDR3 covers 13 residues. The ends were cut back, 4 bases at V and 8 bases at J, with 13 bases in the middle.

J is TRBJ1-2 and V is TRBV21-1; the DNA was not used to check the table's D call, TRBD1. TRBV21-1 corresponds to a pseudogene. The CDR3 runs to 16 residues. CDR3 loop: CASSKAWGQTSLGYTF. CDR3 bases: TGTGCCAGCAGCAAAGCATGGGGACAGACCTCTCTTGGCTACACCTTC.

This clone occurred a few times. The chain carries TRBV29-1 and TRBJ2-1; 7 nucleotides match TRBD1. The CDR3 has 12 amino acids. The J segment lost 6 bases and the V segment lost 7 bases, leaving 6 bases of the junction unmatched. Germline lookup yields CDR1 SQVTM and CDR2 ANQGSEA. The CDR3: CSGYRGSNEQFF. CDR3 nucleotides: TGCAGCGGTTACAGGGGAAGCAATGAGCAGTTCTTC.

CDR3 nucleotides: TGTGCCAGCAGCTCGGGGGGGCACGAGACCCAGTACTTC. This gives the protein CASSSGGHETQYF. The chain carries TRBV6-5 and TRBJ2-5, with 8 bases that match TRBD2. Germline V gene data show CDR1 as MNHEY and CDR2 as SVGAGI. The CDR3 covers 13 residues. Trimming cost V 6 bases and J 5 bases; bases outside gene matches: 5.

This chain uses TRBV10-2 with TRBJ2-1; 8 bases are a match to TRBD1. V was pared by 8 bases and J by 5 bases, with 14 bases of the junction left unmatched. CDR1 is WSHSY and CDR2 is SAAADI in the germline V gene. This CDR3 has 16 residues. The CDR3 DNA reads as TGCGCCAGCTCCCGCTCCGGACAGGGTTGGAACAATGAGCAGTTCTTC. It is translated as CASSRSGQGWNNEQFF.

The chain combines TRBV5-4 with TRBJ2-3; D possibly corresponds to TRBD1 (5 bases). The CDR3 length is 18 residues. Germline V gene lookup returns CDR1 SGHNT and CDR2 YYREEE (reference sequence). Trimming cost V 3 bases and J 2 bases, with 22 bases left between them. The CDR3 loop is CASSSTEIGKGITDTQYF. As DNA, the CDR3 is TGTGCCAGCAGCTCGACCGAAATAGGAAAGGGGATCACAGATACGCAGTATTTT. Full variable domain (missing parts from reference TRBV5-4 and TRBJ2-3): ETGVTQSPTHLIKTRGQQVTLRCSSQSGHNTVSWYQQALGQGPQFIFQYYREEENGRGNFPPRFSGLQFPNYSSELNVNALELDDSALYLCASSSTEIGKGITDTQYFGPGTRLTVL.

This clone showed up just a few times. The V gene is TRBV7-2, the J gene TRBJ2-7; TRBD1 might be the D (6 bases). Between the trimmed V and J ends, which lost 1 base and 7 bases, there was a span of 8 bases. CDR1 and CDR2 (germline): SGHTA, FQGNSA. CDR3 size: 12 residues. For the CDR3, the DNA is TGTGCCAGCAGCTTAGACAGGGTTGAGCAGTACTTC. It yields the protein CASSLDRVEQYF.

The chain employs TRBV5-8 and TRBJ1-5, with 10 bases matching TRBD1. Germline lookup yields CDR1 SGHTS and CDR2 YDEGEE. Trimming removed 4 bases from V and 7 bases from J; junction bases left unmatched: 11. This CDR3 has 16 residues. As DNA, the CDR3 is TGTGCCAGCAGCAGGGGGACAGGGGTTTCGAGCCAGCCCCAGCATTTT. This encodes CASSRGTGVSSQPQHF.

V and J are TRBV6-6 and TRBJ1-2; D gene ambiguous. The CDR3 runs to 13 residues. Deletions cut 2 bases from V and 7 bases from J, with 11 bases between. Germline CDR1 reads MNHNY; CDR2 reads SVGAGI (reference sequence). CDR3 bases: TGTGCCAGCAGTTACAGCGGGGTGGGTGGCTACACCTTC. This sequence encodes CASSYSGVGGYTF.

This sequence joins TRBV11-2 and TRBJ2-3; 9 nucleotides match TRBD2. V gave up 4 bases and J gave up 2 bases; unmatched junction bases: 10. This CDR3 is 17 amino acids long. Germline CDR1 reads SGHAT; CDR2 reads FQNNGV. The CDR3 nucleotides are TGTGCCAGCAGCTGGCCAATAGCGGGGGAAACCACAGATACGCAGTATTTT. Its protein is CASSWPIAGETTDTQYF.

V usage is TRBV5-1 and J usage is TRBJ2-6; a possible D gene is TRBD2 (6 bases). Trimming took 7 bases from V and 3 from J, leaving 11 bases between them. The CDR3 is made up of 14 amino acids. CDR1 is SGHRS and CDR2 is YFSETQ in the germline V gene. This chain's CDR3 is CASRGGIGANVLTF. The CDR3 coding sequence is TGCGCCAGCCGTGGCGGGATTGGGGCCAACGTCCTGACTTTC. Combining the CDR3 with reference TRBV5-1 and TRBJ2-6 gives the whole variable domain KAGVTQTPRYLIKTRGQQVTLSCSPISGHRSVSWYQQTPGQGLQFLFEYFSETQRNKGNFPGRFSGRQFSNSRSEMNVSTLELGDSALYLCASRGGIGANVLTFGAGSRLTVL.

This chain connects TRBV11-1 to TRBJ2-2; 10 nucleotides align to TRBD1. CDR3 length equals 15 residues. Germline loops: CDR1 SGHAT, CDR2 FQDESV (reference sequence). Germline trimming cut 5 bases from V and 3 bases from J; bases unmatched to any gene: 3. The CDR3 DNA follows: TGTGCCAGCAGCCGACAGGGGGCCGACACCGGGGAGCTGTTTTTT. It translates to CASSRQGADTGELFF. Drawing the rest from reference TRBV11-1 and TRBJ2-2, the complete variable domain is EAEVAQSPRYKITEKSQAVAFWCDPISGHATLYWYRQILGQGPELLVQFQDESVVDDSQLPKDRFSAERLKGVDSTLKIQPAELGDSAMYLCASSRQGADTGELFFGEGSRLTVL.

The V call is TRBV5-6, the J call TRBJ1-1, with D maybe TRBD1 (5 bases). Germline loops: CDR1 SGHDT, CDR2 YYEEEE. V lost 4 bases and J lost 1, with 11 bases in between. The CDR3 is 14 amino acids. The CDR3 DNA reads TGTGCCAGCAGCCACGGGGGGGGGAACACTGAAGCTTTCTTT. This codes for CASSHGGGNTEAFF.

The gene calls are TRBV18 and TRBJ2-3, with D unclear. Germline V CDR1 and CDR2: KGHSH, LQKENI. The V gene lost 4 bases and the J gene lost 10 bases, with 6 bases spanning the gap. The CDR3 sequence is 10 residues long. CDR3 nucleotide sequence: TGTGCCAGCTCACTAGAGGCGCAGTATTTT. It is translated as CASSLEAQYF.